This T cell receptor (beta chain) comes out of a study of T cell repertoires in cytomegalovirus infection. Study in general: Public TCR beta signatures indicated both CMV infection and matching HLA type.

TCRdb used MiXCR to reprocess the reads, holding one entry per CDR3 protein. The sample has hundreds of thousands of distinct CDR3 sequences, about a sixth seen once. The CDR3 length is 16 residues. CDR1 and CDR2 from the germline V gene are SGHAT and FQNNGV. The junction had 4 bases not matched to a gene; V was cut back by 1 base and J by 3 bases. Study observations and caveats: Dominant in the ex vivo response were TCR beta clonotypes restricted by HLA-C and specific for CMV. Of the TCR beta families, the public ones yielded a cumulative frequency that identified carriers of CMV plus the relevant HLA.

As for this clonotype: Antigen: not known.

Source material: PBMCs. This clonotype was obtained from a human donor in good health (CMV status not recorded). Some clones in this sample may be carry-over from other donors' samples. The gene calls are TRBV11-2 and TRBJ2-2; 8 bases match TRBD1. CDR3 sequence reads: CASSLVYRGDTGELFF. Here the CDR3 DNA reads TGTGCCAGCAGCTTAGTCTACAGGGGGGACACCGGGGAGCTGTTTTTT.